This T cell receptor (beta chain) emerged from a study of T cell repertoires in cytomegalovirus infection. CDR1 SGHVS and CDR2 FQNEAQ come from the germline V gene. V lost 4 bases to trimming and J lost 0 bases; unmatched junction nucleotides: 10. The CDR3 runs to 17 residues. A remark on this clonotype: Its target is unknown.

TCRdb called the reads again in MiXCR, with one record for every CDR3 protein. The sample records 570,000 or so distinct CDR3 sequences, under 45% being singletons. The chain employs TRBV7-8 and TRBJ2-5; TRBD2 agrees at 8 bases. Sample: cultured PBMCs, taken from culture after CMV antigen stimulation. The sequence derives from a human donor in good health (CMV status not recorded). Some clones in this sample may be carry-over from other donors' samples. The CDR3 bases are TGTGCCAGCAGCTCCCGGGGGGGTTCGTCTTACCAAGAGACCCAGTACTTC. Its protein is CASSSRGGSSYQETQYF.